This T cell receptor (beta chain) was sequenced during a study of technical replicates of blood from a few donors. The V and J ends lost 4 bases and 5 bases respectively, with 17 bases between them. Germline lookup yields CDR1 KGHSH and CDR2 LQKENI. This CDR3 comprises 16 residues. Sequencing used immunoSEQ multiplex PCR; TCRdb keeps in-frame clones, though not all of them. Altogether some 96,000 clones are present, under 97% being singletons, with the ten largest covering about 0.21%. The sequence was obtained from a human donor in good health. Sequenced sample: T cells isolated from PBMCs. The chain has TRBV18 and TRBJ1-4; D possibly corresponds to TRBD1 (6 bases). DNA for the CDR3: TGTGCCAGCTCACGATCCGGCGGGGGCCTAAATGAAAAACTGTTTTTT. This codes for CASSRSGGGLNEKLFF.